These T cell receptor beta chains were read from a single sample in a study of T cells after yellow fever vaccination. TCRdb reanalysed the 5' RACE reads using MiXCR and keeps one entry per CDR3 protein. Of under 600,000 distinct CDR3 sequences in the sample, around an eighth were seen once. The sample in question was PBMCs, obtained on the day of the yellow fever booster vaccination. Source of these receptors: a man aged 25-40 years who received the YFV17D yellow fever vaccine. Each CDR3 is given with its conserved first and last residue. The order of the fields is CDR3 protein, CDR3 DNA, D gene, J gene, V gene, clone size. A D gene is named only where the DNA matches it firmly. Expanded clones get a size class; other rows say once, few or many, or leave the size out.

CDR3: CSVGGLTYEQYF
DNA: TGCAGTGTAGGCGGACTAACCTACGAGCAGTACTTC
D: NA
J: TRBJ2-7
V: TRBV20-1
size: NA

CDR3: CASSLGHPQETQYF
DNA: TGCGCCAGCAGCTTGGGACACCCCCAAGAGACCCAGTACTTC
D: NA
J: TRBJ2-5
V: TRBV5-1
size: few

CDR3: CASSNRLAGGLRGTDTQYF
DNA: TGTGCCAGCAGCAATCGACTAGCGGGAGGGCTTAGGGGCACAGATACGCAGTATTTT
D: NA
J: TRBJ2-3
V: TRBV21-1
size: NA

CDR3: CASSLESRAENIQYF
DNA: TGTGCCAGCAGCTTAGAAAGTAGGGCGGAAAACATTCAGTACTTC
D: NA
J: TRBJ2-4
V: TRBV7-2
size: NA

CDR3: CASSPGLADKETQYF
DNA: TGTGCCAGCAGCCCCGGACTAGCGGATAAAGAGACCCAGTACTTC
D: TRBD2
J: TRBJ2-5
V: TRBV6-2/TRBV6-3
size: many

CDR3: CSARVPGQDLYF
DNA: TGCAGTGCTAGAGTCCCCGGACAGGACCTGTATTTT
D: TRBD1
J: TRBJ2-3
V: TRBV20-1
size: few

CDR3: CASRPAGGGETQYF
DNA: TGCGCCAGCAGACCCGCGGGAGGAGGAGAGACCCAGTACTTC
D: TRBD2
J: TRBJ2-5
V: TRBV5-1
size: NA

CDR3: CASSDKRPDTQYF
DNA: TGTGCCAGCAGTGACAAGCGCCCGGATACGCAGTATTTT
D: NA
J: TRBJ2-3
V: TRBV6-1
size: few

CDR3: CASSLGATRRYF
DNA: TGTGCCAGCAGCCTAGGGGCTACCCGGAGGTATTTT
D: NA
J: TRBJ2-3
V: TRBV28
size: few

CDR3: CASSTLGQELSEQYF
DNA: TGTGCCAGCAGTACCTTGGGACAGGAGCTGAGTGAGCAGTACTTC
D: TRBD1
J: TRBJ2-7
V: TRBV12-3/TRBV12-4
size: NA

CDR3: CASSLESGRRTEQYF
DNA: TGTGCCAGCAGCTTAGAAAGCGGGAGGAGAACCGAGCAGTACTTC
D: TRBD2
J: TRBJ2-7
V: TRBV7-9
size: few

CDR3: CASSPEDRRDQPQHF
DNA: TGTGCCAGCAGCCCTGAGGACAGGCGGGATCAGCCCCAGCATTTT
D: TRBD1
J: TRBJ1-5
V: TRBV7-2
size: few

CDR3: CASSSLRRDLTDTQYF
DNA: TGTGCCAGCAGTTCGTTACGGAGGGATCTCACAGATACGCAGTATTTT
D: NA
J: TRBJ2-3
V: TRBV28
size: NA

CDR3: CASGSSPEEQFF
DNA: TGTGCCAGCGGCAGTTCTCCGGAAGAGCAGTTCTTC
D: NA
J: TRBJ2-1
V: TRBV7-6
size: NA

CDR3: CASSFTGTRVSYEQYF
DNA: TGTGCCAGCAGCTTTACAGGGACCCGGGTTTCCTACGAGCAGTACTTC
D: NA
J: TRBJ2-7
V: TRBV7-2
size: NA

CDR3: CSVDWGDSTEAFF
DNA: TGCAGCGTTGATTGGGGGGACAGCACTGAAGCTTTCTTT
D: TRBD1
J: TRBJ1-1
V: TRBV29-1
size: few

CDR3: CSARDETGFRNEQFF
DNA: TGCAGTGCTAGAGACGAGACAGGGTTTCGCAATGAGCAGTTCTTC
D: TRBD1
J: TRBJ2-1
V: TRBV20-1
size: NA

CDR3: CASSSGRETIPQHF
DNA: TGTGCCAGTAGTTCGGGACGGGAGACAATACCCCAGCATTTT
D: NA
J: TRBJ1-5
V: TRBV19
size: few

CDR3: CASSLFGGRAPMRDTQYF
DNA: TGTGCCAGCAGCTTGTTCGGCGGGAGGGCCCCTATGAGAGATACGCAGTATTTT
D: TRBD2
J: TRBJ2-3
V: TRBV11-2
size: NA

CDR3: CASSRDFLSSYNEQFF
DNA: TGTGCCAGCAGTCGGGACTTTCTAAGCTCCTACAATGAGCAGTTCTTC
D: NA
J: TRBJ2-1
V: TRBV6-1
size: NA

CDR3: CASSQDGPVGASGWDTQYF
DNA: TGCGCCAGCAGCCAAGACGGTCCGGTAGGGGCTAGCGGGTGGGATACGCAGTATTTT
D: TRBD2
J: TRBJ2-3
V: TRBV4-3
size: NA

CDR3: CASSPGTTVDTQYF
DNA: TGTGCCAGCAGCCCCGGGACTACTGTCGATACGCAGTATTTT
D: TRBD2
J: TRBJ2-3
V: TRBV12-3/TRBV12-4
size: NA

CDR3: CASSFARGSTGELFF
DNA: TGTGCCAGCAGTTTCGCTCGGGGGAGTACCGGGGAGCTGTTTTTT
D: NA
J: TRBJ2-2
V: TRBV27
size: NA

CDR3: CASSISSNEQYF
DNA: TGTGCCAGCAGCATATCGAGTAACGAGCAGTACTTC
D: NA
J: TRBJ2-7
V: TRBV5-6
size: few

CDR3: CASSFGRSTGELFF
DNA: TGTGCCAGCAGCTTTGGGCGGTCCACCGGGGAGCTGTTTTTT
D: NA
J: TRBJ2-2
V: TRBV11-3
size: NA

CDR3: CASSRDRPNTGELFF
DNA: TGTGCCAGCAGCCGGGACAGACCGAACACCGGGGAGCTGTTTTTT
D: TRBD1
J: TRBJ2-2
V: TRBV7-2
size: many

CDR3: CASSLSLTEVFF
DNA: TGTGCCAGCAGTCTCAGTCTCACTGAAGTTTTCTTT
D: NA
J: TRBJ1-1
V: TRBV28
size: NA

CDR3: CASRTSGMTLYEQYF
DNA: TGTGCCAGCAGGACTAGCGGGATGACGTTATACGAGCAGTACTTC
D: TRBD2
J: TRBJ2-7
V: TRBV6-1
size: NA

CDR3: CASSQLTGTVNEKLFF
DNA: TGTGCCAGCAGCCAACTGACCGGGACAGTTAATGAAAAACTGTTTTTT
D: TRBD1
J: TRBJ1-4
V: TRBV4-2
size: few

CDR3: CASSLEPSGGEQYF
DNA: TGCGCCAGCAGCTTGGAGCCTAGCGGGGGCGAGCAGTACTTC
D: TRBD2
J: TRBJ2-7
V: TRBV5-1
size: many

CDR3: CASSLTGQGAYEQYF
DNA: TGTGCCAGCAGTTTAACGGGACAGGGAGCGTACGAGCAGTACTTC
D: TRBD1
J: TRBJ2-7
V: TRBV27
size: many

CDR3: CASSLNRGRTEAFF
DNA: TGTGCCAGCAGCCTAAACAGGGGAAGAACTGAAGCTTTCTTT
D: TRBD1
J: TRBJ1-1
V: TRBV27
size: few

CDR3: CASSLGTSFYNKQFF
DNA: TGTGCCAGCAGCTTGGGGACTAGCTTCTACAATAAGCAGTTCTTC
D: TRBD2
J: TRBJ2-1
V: TRBV7-8
size: NA

CDR3: CASSQDRGTGELFF
DNA: TGCGCCAGCAGCCAAGACAGGGGGACCGGGGAGCTGTTTTTT
D: TRBD1
J: TRBJ2-2
V: TRBV4-3
size: few

CDR3: CSAREGQGVRETQYF
DNA: TGCAGTGCTAGGGAAGGACAGGGGGTTCGCGAGACCCAGTACTTC
D: TRBD1
J: TRBJ2-5
V: TRBV20-1
size: NA

CDR3: CASSPRVTNQPQHF
DNA: TGTGCCAGCAGCCCCCGCGTTACCAATCAGCCCCAGCATTTT
D: NA
J: TRBJ1-5
V: TRBV28
size: NA

CDR3: CASGRAGSYEQYF
DNA: TGTGCCAGCGGTCGGGCAGGAAGCTACGAGCAGTACTTC
D: NA
J: TRBJ2-7
V: TRBV6-1
size: many

CDR3: CASSLQVDNEQFF
DNA: TGCGCCAGCAGCTTGCAGGTGGACAATGAGCAGTTCTTC
D: NA
J: TRBJ2-1
V: TRBV5-1
size: few

CDR3: CASSVGSEQYF
DNA: TGTGCCAGCAGCGTAGGGAGCGAGCAGTACTTC
D: NA
J: TRBJ2-7
V: TRBV28
size: many

CDR3: CASSLASPTGTYEQYF
DNA: TGTGCCAGCAGCTTAGCGTCTCCGACGGGTACCTACGAGCAGTACTTC
D: NA
J: TRBJ2-7
V: TRBV7-2
size: NA

CDR3: CASSLPTPPYEQYF
DNA: TGTGCCAGCAGTCTCCCGACACCGCCTTACGAGCAGTACTTC
D: NA
J: TRBJ2-7
V: TRBV12-3/TRBV12-4
size: few

CDR3: CASSGASNTGELFF
DNA: TGTGCCAGTTCGGGAGCCAGTAACACCGGGGAGCTGTTTTTT
D: NA
J: TRBJ2-2
V: TRBV24-1
size: NA

CDR3: CASSPGGRGEAFF
DNA: TGCGCCAGCAGCCCGGGGGGCAGGGGTGAAGCTTTCTTT
D: NA
J: TRBJ1-1
V: TRBV5-1
size: NA

CDR3: CASSPSGRAYEQFF
DNA: TGCGCCAGCAGCCCTAGCGGGAGGGCATATGAGCAGTTCTTC
D: TRBD2
J: TRBJ2-1
V: TRBV5-1
size: many

CDR3: CASSLSLAGGNYNEQFF
DNA: TGTGCCAGCAGTTTATCTCTAGCGGGAGGGAACTACAATGAGCAGTTCTTC
D: TRBD2
J: TRBJ2-1
V: TRBV27
size: few

CDR3: CCARDLERWATDTQYF
DNA: TGCTGTGCTAGAGATCTCGAGCGGTGGGCTACAGATACGCAGTATTTT
D: NA
J: TRBJ2-3
V: TRBV20-1
size: NA

CDR3: CASSLVGSTGGVSYEQYF
DNA: TGTGCCAGCAGCTTAGTGGGGTCGACAGGGGGGGTTTCCTACGAGCAGTACTTC
D: TRBD1
J: TRBJ2-7
V: TRBV11-2
size: NA

CDR3: CASSQGGRGLDEQYF
DNA: TGTGCCAGCAGCCAAGGCGGCAGGGGGCTAGACGAGCAGTACTTC
D: TRBD1
J: TRBJ2-7
V: TRBV3-1
size: NA

CDR3: CASRPQGSEAFF
DNA: TGTGCCAGCAGACCTCAGGGCTCTGAAGCTTTCTTT
D: NA
J: TRBJ1-1
V: TRBV7-9
size: few

CDR3: CASSISSGYEQYF
DNA: TGTGCCAGTAGTATAAGTTCTGGTTACGAGCAGTACTTC
D: NA
J: TRBJ2-7
V: TRBV19
size: NA

CDR3: CASSLVTDTYEQYF
DNA: TGTGCCAGCAGCTTAGTGACGGATACCTACGAGCAGTACTTC
D: NA
J: TRBJ2-7
V: TRBV7-9
size: NA

CDR3: CASKTLGAPHNEQFF
DNA: TGTGCCAGCAAAACACTGGGCGCCCCTCACAATGAGCAGTTCTTC
D: NA
J: TRBJ2-1
V: TRBV12-3/TRBV12-4
size: few

CDR3: CATQRGTGGIEQYF
DNA: TGTGCCACCCAAAGAGGGACAGGGGGCATCGAGCAGTACTTC
D: TRBD1
J: TRBJ2-7
V: TRBV2
size: few

CDR3: CASSLGTSGRYQETQYF
DNA: TGTGCCAGCAGTTTGGGGACTAGCGGAAGGTACCAAGAGACCCAGTACTTC
D: TRBD2
J: TRBJ2-5
V: TRBV12-3/TRBV12-4
size: NA

CDR3: CASSFPGVLTQYF
DNA: TGTGCCAGCAGTTTCCCGGGAGTCTTGACCCAGTACTTC
D: NA
J: TRBJ2-5
V: TRBV12-3/TRBV12-4
size: NA

CDR3: CSAYRGTTYNEQFF
DNA: TGCAGTGCTTATCGGGGCACGACCTACAATGAGCAGTTCTTC
D: NA
J: TRBJ2-1
V: TRBV20-1
size: few

CDR3: CASSLIAGRRSAGELFF
DNA: TGTGCCAGCAGCTTAATTGCTGGCAGGAGGAGCGCCGGGGAGCTGTTTTTT
D: NA
J: TRBJ2-2
V: TRBV7-9
size: many

CDR3: CASTLPNDWDTQYF
DNA: TGTGCCAGCACCTTACCGAACGATTGGGATACGCAGTATTTT
D: NA
J: TRBJ2-3
V: TRBV5-6
size: NA

CDR3: CASSLGWTEEKETQYF
DNA: TGTGCCAGCAGCTTAGGGTGGACAGAGGAAAAAGAGACCCAGTACTTC
D: NA
J: TRBJ2-5
V: TRBV13
size: few